These 18 T cell receptor beta chains came from one sample sequenced in a study of Ad26.COV2.S vaccination and SARS-CoV-2 variants. Method: immunoSEQ multiplex PCR; TCRdb's copy keeps in-frame clones and lacks some. The data show about 350,000 clones, 75% to 90% seen once. Treatment meaning: roughly 18 received Ad26.COV2.S at low or high dose, single or two shots; about 5 received placebo; per-sample allocation not given. The investigators took samples on day 63 after the first vaccine or placebo injection. Sequenced here: peripheral blood, sampled in a trial of Ad26.COV2.S vaccine versus placebo. All receptors derive from a person between 18 and 60 years old who received the Ad26.COV2.S COVID-19 vaccine or a placebo.

The rearrangement links TRBV18 to TRBJ2-7, with D perhaps TRBD1 (5 bases). The length of the CDR3 is 15 residues. The V end was cut by 3 bases, the J end by 3 bases, with 15 bases between. Looked up from germline, CDR1 is KGHSH and CDR2 is LQKENI. The CDR3 nucleotides are TGTGCCAGCTCACCTTACGGTACAGGTGTCTACGAGCAGTACTTC. Its translation is CASSPYGTGVYEQYF.

The chain links TRBV7-6 to TRBJ1-4; 8 nucleotides match TRBD1. There are 18 residues in the CDR3. Germline V lookup: CDR1 SGHVS, CDR2 FNYEAQ. V trimming: 8 bases; J trimming: 0 bases; junction bases outside the gene matches: 14. The CDR3 bases are TGTGCCAGCTACGGAGGCCGGGACAGGAGCACAACTAATGAAAAACTGTTTTTT. This sequence encodes CASYGGRDRSTTNEKLFF.

The rearrangement joins TRBV29-1 to TRBJ2-3; possibly TRBD2 for D (5 bases). CDR1 is SQVTM, CDR2 ANQGSEA, per germline. The CDR3 loop spans 13 amino acids. Trimming took off 8 bases at V and 4 bases at J, with 16 bases between the two ends. The DNA of the CDR3 is TGCAGCTTCGGGATGCCCGGCGCAGATACGCAGTATTTT. It translates to CSFGMPGADTQYF.

This chain joins TRBV5-4 and TRBJ1-2, with a possible D match to TRBD1 (6 bases). The germline gives CDR1 SGHNT, CDR2 YYREEE (reference sequence). V lost 0 bases and J 8 bases, leaving 11 bases between the germline ends. CDR3 size: 13 residues. The DNA of the CDR3 is TGTGCCAGCAGCTTGGCAGGGGTTGGGGGCTACACCTTC. Its translation is CASSLAGVGGYTF. Variable domain in full (rest from reference TRBV5-4 and TRBJ1-2): ETGVTQSPTHLIKTRGQQVTLRCSSQSGHNTVSWYQQALGQGPQFIFQYYREEENGRGNFPPRFSGLQFPNYSSELNVNALELDDSALYLCASSLAGVGGYTFGSGTRLTVV.

This clone came up once. Other DNA sequences in the sample encode the same CDR3. This chain links TRBV5-1 with TRBJ2-2; D uncertain. Deletions cut 2 bases from V and 1 base from J, with 6 bases between. The germline V gene has CDR1 SGHRS and CDR2 YFSETQ. This CDR3 comprises 14 residues. The CDR3 DNA reads as TGCGCCAGCAGCTTATCTAGGAACACCGGGGAGCTGTTTTTT. This gives the protein CASSLSRNTGELFF.

The chain is built from TRBV4-1 and TRBJ1-3, with D maybe TRBD1 (6 bases). V was clipped by 0 bases and J by 4 bases, with 16 bases between them. The CDR3 has 17 residues. Looked up from germline, CDR1 is MGHRA and CDR2 is YSYEKL. As DNA, the CDR3 is TGCGCCAGCAGCCAAGATGGGACAAGATCCTACGGAAACACCATATATTTT. Amino acids: CASSQDGTRSYGNTIYF.

DNA of the CDR3: TGCAGCGTTGTGTGGAGCACTGAAGCTTTCTTT. The encoded protein is CSVVWSTEAFF. The chain joins TRBV29-1 to TRBJ1-1, with D unresolved. The CDR3 runs to 11 residues. Germline CDR1 SQVTM, CDR2 ANQGSEA. The V and J ends lost 4 bases and 4 bases respectively, with 7 bases between them. Full variable domain (remainder filled in from reference TRBV29-1 and TRBJ1-1): SAVISQKPSRDICQRGTSLTIQCQVDSQVTMMFWYRQQPGQSLTLIATANQGSEATYESGFVIDKFPISRPNLTFSTLTVSNMSPEDSSIYLCSVVWSTEAFFGQGTRLTVV.

The genes are TRBV11-2 and TRBJ2-3; 8 bases match TRBD2. The CDR3 loop spans 15 amino acids. Trimming at V came to 2 bases and at J to 3 bases, leaving 4 bases not matched to a gene. Germline CDR1 is SGHAT and CDR2 is FQNNGV. DNA for the CDR3: TGTGCCAGCAGCTTATTCGGGGGGGGGACAGATACGCAGTATTTT. Protein: CASSLFGGGTDTQYF.

The chain has TRBV27 and TRBJ2-1, with 11 positions matching TRBD1. V trimming: 5 bases; J trimming: 7 bases; junction bases outside the gene matches: 7. The germline V gene encodes CDR1 MNHEY and CDR2 SMNVEV (reference sequence). This CDR3 comprises 15 residues. CDR3 nucleotides: TGTGCCAGCAGTGCGGACAGGGGGCGATGGAATGAGCAGTTCTTC. This gives the protein CASSADRGRWNEQFF.

The V and J genes are TRBV27 and TRBJ1-5; D ambiguous. Germline assignment: CDR1 MNHEY and CDR2 SMNVEV (reference sequence). The CDR3 runs to 15 residues. The V gene lost 5 bases and the J gene lost 0 bases, with 11 bases spanning the gap. CDR3 loop: CASSPFHNSNQPQHF. Written as DNA, the CDR3 is TGTGCCAGCAGTCCATTTCATAATAGCAATCAGCCCCAGCATTTT.

This sequence joins TRBV5-1 and TRBJ2-7; 12 nucleotides match TRBD2. The CDR3 has 16 amino acids. V shed 0 bases and J 6 bases; nucleotides not matched to a gene: 7. Germline assignment: CDR1 SGHRS and CDR2 YFSETQ. CDR3 loop: CASSLGTSGTIREQYF. The CDR3 DNA is TGCGCCAGCAGCTTGGGGACTAGCGGGACGATTCGCGAGCAGTACTTC.

In its sample, this clone was seen once. The gene calls are TRBV18 and TRBJ1-3; tentatively, D is TRBD1 (5 bases). The CDR3 is 15 amino acids. Germline V gene sequence: CDR1 KGHSH, CDR2 LQKENI. The V and J ends lost 3 bases and 4 bases respectively, with 13 bases between them. The CDR3 DNA reads TGTGCCAGCTCACCGCGTGGGACCGAAGGAAACACCATATATTTT. This encodes CASSPRGTEGNTIYF.

The CDR3 DNA is TGTGCCAGCAGTGAAGGCCCAAGCGGGGGTCAGCCCCAGCATTTT. It encodes CASSEGPSGGQPQHF. This rearrangement joins TRBV6-1 to TRBJ1-5, with a tentative D call TRBD1 (5 bases). This CDR3 is built from 15 residues. V lost 1 base to trimming and J lost 6 bases, with 13 bases between them. Germline lookup yields CDR1 MNHNS and CDR2 SASEGT.

V is TRBV19 and J is TRBJ2-7; D is unclear. The CDR3 length is 11 residues. V was clipped by 1 base and J by 7 bases, with 5 bases between them. Germline CDR1 LNHDA, CDR2 SQIVND (reference sequence). The CDR3 reads CASSIVQEQYF. CDR3 DNA sequence: TGTGCCAGTAGTATAGTGCAGGAGCAGTACTTC.

The chain joins TRBV2 to TRBJ2-5; possible D gene TRBD1, 5 bases. Trimming took off 4 bases at V and 1 base at J, with 10 bases between the two ends. The CDR3 has 14 residues. In germline, CDR1 is SNHLY, CDR2 FYNNEI. This chain's CDR3 is CASSVRRVQETQYF. CDR3 coding DNA: TGTGCCAGCAGTGTACGCAGGGTCCAAGAGACCCAGTACTTC.

The V and J genes are TRBV15 and TRBJ2-3; D is perhaps TRBD1 (6 bases). Germline V gives CDR1 LNHNV, CDR2 YYDKDF (reference sequence). V lost 3 bases, J lost 0 bases, and 13 bases lay in between. The CDR3 runs to 16 residues. This CDR3 is CATSSGVQGSTDTQYF. DNA for the CDR3: TGTGCCACCAGCAGTGGAGTTCAGGGGAGCACAGATACGCAGTATTTT.

V gene TRBV5-1 combines with J gene TRBJ2-1; D gene unclear. V was clipped by 0 bases and J by 0 bases, with 16 bases between them. The V gene's germline CDR1 is SGHRS and CDR2 YFSETQ. This CDR3 has 18 amino acids. CDR3 in DNA: TGCGCCAGCAGCTTGGAAGCATCATCAGGTAGCTCCTACAATGAGCAGTTCTTC. It codes for CASSLEASSGSSYNEQFF.

The chain joins TRBV28 to TRBJ2-7; D is undetermined. V lost 1 base and J lost 0, with 7 bases in between. This CDR3 region has 14 residues. The germline CDR1 and CDR2 sequences are MDHEN and SYDVKM. The CDR3 reads CASSLSAVSYEQYF. Written as DNA, the CDR3 is TGTGCCAGCAGTTTATCTGCGGTCTCCTACGAGCAGTACTTC.